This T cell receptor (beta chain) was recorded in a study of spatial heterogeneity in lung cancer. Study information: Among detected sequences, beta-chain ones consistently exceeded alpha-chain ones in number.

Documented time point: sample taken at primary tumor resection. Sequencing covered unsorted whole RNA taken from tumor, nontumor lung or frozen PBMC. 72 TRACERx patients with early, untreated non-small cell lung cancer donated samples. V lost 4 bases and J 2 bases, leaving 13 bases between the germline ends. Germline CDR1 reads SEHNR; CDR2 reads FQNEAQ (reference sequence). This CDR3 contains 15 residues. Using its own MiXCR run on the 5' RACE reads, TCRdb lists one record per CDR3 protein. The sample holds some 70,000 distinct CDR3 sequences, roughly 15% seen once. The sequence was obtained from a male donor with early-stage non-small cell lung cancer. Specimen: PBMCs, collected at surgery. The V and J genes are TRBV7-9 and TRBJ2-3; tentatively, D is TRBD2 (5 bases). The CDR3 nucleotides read TGTGCCAGCAGCTCCCCAACCGGGATCACAGATACGCAGTATTTT. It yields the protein CASSSPTGITDTQYF.